The source of this T cell receptor (beta chain) is a study of T-cell reconstitution after alpha-beta-depleted transplantation in children. The length of the CDR3 is 13 residues. Germline CDR1 reads SGHKS; CDR2 reads YYEKEE (reference sequence). V lost 4 bases to trimming and J lost 3 bases, with 10 bases between them. Unique molecular identifiers were incorporated during preparation of the TCRbeta library. TCRdb recomputed calls from the PCR reads with MiXCR, one row per CDR3 protein. This table holds fewer than 750,000 distinct CDR3 sequences, approximately 30% found once. The sequences come from PBMCs, collected before TCRalphabeta/CD19-depleted stem cell transplant. The chain uses TRBV5-5 and TRBJ2-5; unclear D gene. This clonotype originated in a boy in the first two years of life with Wiskott-Aldrich syndrome, due to receive a stem cell transplant. CDR3 sequence reads: CASSTPGKETQYF. DNA for the CDR3: TGTGCCAGCAGCACCCCCGGAAAAGAGACCCAGTACTTC. Complete variable domain (other parts from reference TRBV5-5 and TRBJ2-5): DAGVTQSPTHLIKTRGQQVTLRCSPISGHKSVSWYQQVLGQGPQFIFQYYEKEERGRGNFPDRFSARQFPNYSSELNVNALLLGDSALYLCASSTPGKETQYFGPGTRLLVL.